This TCR beta chain was observed in a study of blood T cell repertoires in COVID-19. In the study overall: PBMCs, B-cell-depleted T cells, or T cells were the source of the cDNA or gDNA that made up the material.

V gave up 5 bases and J gave up 2 bases, with 15 bases separating them. The CDR3 totals 15 residues. The germline gives CDR1 MNHEY, CDR2 SMNVEV (reference sequence). TCRdb's copy holds only in-frame clones and misses some; the assay was immunoSEQ multiplex PCR. The table includes roughly 100,000 clones, around nine tenths detected once. Patients of the Seattle cohort, enrolled during active infection, were followed longitudinally. Specimen: peripheral blood. The chain carries TRBV27 and TRBJ2-5; a possible D gene is TRBD2 (5 bases). The source of this sequence is a woman aged 50 to 60 with COVID-19, enrolled during active disease. The DNA for the CDR3 is TGTGCCAGCAGTATCTCCCCGGGGAGACAAGAGACCCAGTACTTC. Its translation is CASSISPGRQETQYF.